Below, one T cell receptor beta chain is given with its context. These data come from a study of blood T cell repertoires in COVID-19. The wider study: Sites in the United States, Italy and Spain provided acute and convalescent COVID-19 samples. From T cells, B-cell-depleted T cells, or PBMCs came the material, which was cDNA or gDNA.

The germline CDR1 and CDR2 sequences are MNHNY and SVGAGI (reference sequence). V was clipped by 0 bases and J by 2 bases, with 8 bases between them. The CDR3 covers 14 residues. Per the original methods: Amplification of reference gene primers was used by the study to estimate nucleated cell counts. Libraries were prepared by immunoSEQ multiplex PCR; TCRdb keeps only in-frame clonotypes and omits some of them. The DNA gave D and trimming, while V, J and clone size come from that table. The table has more than 250,000 clones, about four fifths seen once; the top ten hold 0.95% to 1.5%. This sequence was found in a woman in her forties or fifties with acute or convalescent COVID-19. The rearrangement joins TRBV6-6 to TRBJ2-7, with D perhaps TRBD1 (7 bases). The sequenced sample was peripheral blood. The CDR3 loop is CASSYSRGAYEQYV. The CDR3, as DNA: TGTGCCAGCAGTTACTCCAGGGGGGCCTACGAGCAGTACGTC.